This T cell receptor beta chain was documented in a study of shared clonotypes between healthy human individuals. For the study at large: Donor composition was a couple of women and a few men, aged 18 to 49.

The protocol was immunoSEQ multiplex PCR, while the TCRdb copy is restricted to in-frame clones and leaves out a portion. This table has 650,000 to 750,000 clones, 55% to 75% appearing once. Trimming took off 3 bases at V and 6 bases at J, with 6 bases between the two ends. The CDR3 runs 11 residues. CDR1 and CDR2 from the germline V gene are MNHEY and SVGAGI. V usage is TRBV6-5 and J usage is TRBJ2-7; D not certain. This TCR was recovered from a woman in her twenties or thirties in good health. Sample: memory CD4+ T cells sorted from blood. Described subset: CD45RA-negative fraction. The CDR3 loop is CASSYGFEQYF. CDR3 nucleotide sequence: TGTGCCAGCAGTTATGGGTTCGAGCAGTACTTC.